The present T cell receptor beta chain was sequenced within a study of blood T cell repertoires in COVID-19. In the study overall: Acute and convalescent COVID-19 samples came from the United States, Italy and Spain. Nucleic acid was either cDNA or gDNA, and it came from T cells, B-cell-depleted T cells, or PBMCs.

Authors' analysis steps: For nucleated cells, counts were estimated from reference gene primer amplification. Only in-frame clones appear in the TCRdb table, and some are missing; sequencing was by immunoSEQ multiplex PCR. The DNA gave D and trimming, while V, J and clone size come from that table. The data show 65,000 to 70,000 clones, with 91% seen just once and 13% held by the top ten. The ends lost 3 bases at V and 5 bases at J; junction bases unmatched: 8. From germline, CDR1 is KGHSH and CDR2 LQKENI. The CDR3 has 16 amino acids. This clone is a singleton in its sample. Source material: peripheral blood. The TCR comes from a human donor with active COVID-19. The donor label of this sample is uncertain. The V call is TRBV18, the J call TRBJ2-1; 9 bases are a match to TRBD2. This CDR3 reads CASSPGIAGAHNEQFF. The CDR3 DNA follows: TGTGCCAGCTCACCCGGGATAGCGGGAGCCCACAATGAGCAGTTCTTC.